This T cell receptor beta chain was sequenced in a study of OX40 agonist ivuxolimab in advanced cancers. Looking at the study overall: An agonistic human IgG2 monoclonal antibody against OX40 (CD134) was given. Patients were treated with intravenous ivuxolimab, dosed at 0.01 to 10 mg/kg and infused every 2 weeks.

Study-wide results and limits: Relative to CD4+ cells, CD8+ T cells on average had more expanded clones. Which antigen the expanded peripheral T cells recognized is unknown.

Remarks on this clone: The antigen is not known.

The germline V gene encodes CDR1 LGHNA and CDR2 YSLEER. The CDR3 runs 16 residues. V was trimmed by 0 bases and J by 0 bases, leaving 9 bases between them. Clones were read by immunoSEQ multiplex PCR, and TCRdb kept only the in-frame ones, dropping some. The sample records 55,000 to 90,000 clones, roughly 85% being singletons. This chain connects TRBV4-3 to TRBJ1-5; D remains ambiguous. This TCR was recovered from an adult with an advanced solid tumor such as melanoma, head and neck, liver or kidney cancer. Specimen: CD4+ or CD8+ T cells sorted from blood, collected in a trial of the OX40 agonist ivuxolimab. CDR3 protein: CASSQDGSPSNQPQHF. The CDR3 bases are TGCGCCAGCAGCCAAGATGGGAGCCCTAGCAATCAGCCCCAGCATTTT.